The sample holds one count of the clone carrying this TCR beta chain. Its specificity is not known. The PCR made use of 60 Vbeta and 13 Jbeta primers. Original handling: Later, an analysis found roughly 80 million unique TCR beta chains, and about 10 million of these were shared. Profiled with immunoSEQ multiplex PCR; TCRdb holds only in-frame clones, not every one. V and J calls and clone size come straight from that table; D and trimming were deduced from the DNA. The data contain roughly 130,000 clones, 50% to 75% of them singletons. This record belongs to a study of cytomegalovirus exposure and HLA in healthy donors. Study overall: Samples from HLA-typed donors yielded around 85 million unique TCRs in an early data release. General observations from the study: A later analysis revealed that TCR association rates differed between HLA loci, peaking at DRB1 and bottoming out at HLA-C.

V was pared by 5 bases and J by 1 base, with 12 bases between. The CDR3 has 14 residues. CDR1 and CDR2 (germline): SGHRS, YFSETQ. The specimen was PBMCs. The source is a woman in her thirties or forties in good health and CMV-seropositive. This rearrangement joins TRBV5-1 to TRBJ1-2, with unresolved D. The CDR3 sequence: CASRTDGYNYGYTF. CDR3 DNA: TGCGCCAGCAGAACAGACGGCTATAACTATGGCTACACCTTC. The whole variable domain, filled in from reference TRBV5-1 and TRBJ1-2, reads KAGVTQTPRYLIKTRGQQVTLSCSPISGHRSVSWYQQTPGQGLQFLFEYFSETQRNKGNFPGRFSGRQFSNSRSEMNVSTLELGDSALYLCASRTDGYNYGYTFGSGTRLTVV.